This TCR beta chain was sequenced in a study of blood T cells in healthy people across ages. CDR1 and CDR2 from the germline V gene are DFQATT and SNEGSKA (reference sequence). The V segment lost 2 bases and the J segment 0 bases; nucleotides outside the gene matches: 3. The CDR3 consists of 15 residues. For the second PCR, which ran for roughly 7 to 11 cycles, a sample-barcoded 5' primer and a J-beta primer mix were used. The study obtained at least 2.5 million CDR3-containing paired-end reads from every sample. TCRdb fed the 5' RACE reads into MiXCR, producing one record per CDR3 protein. The sample shows approximately 850,000 distinct CDR3 sequences, 40% to 50% of them seen only once. The study, taken as a whole, reports: Roughly linearly, TCR beta diversity per million T cells fell as age increased. It was the long-lived donors that had more naive CD4+ cells and higher diversity than aged donors.

Each donor gave ten milliliters of peripheral blood. This clonotype was seen ten or more times. The antigen remains unidentified. The chain is built from TRBV20-1 and TRBJ2-1; 8 nucleotides agree with TRBD2. The source is a man between 60 and 75 years old in good health. Specimen: blood. Written as DNA, the CDR3 is TGCAGTGCTAGACGGGGGGGGCCCTCCTACAATGAGCAGTTCTTC. Translation: CSARRGGPSYNEQFF.